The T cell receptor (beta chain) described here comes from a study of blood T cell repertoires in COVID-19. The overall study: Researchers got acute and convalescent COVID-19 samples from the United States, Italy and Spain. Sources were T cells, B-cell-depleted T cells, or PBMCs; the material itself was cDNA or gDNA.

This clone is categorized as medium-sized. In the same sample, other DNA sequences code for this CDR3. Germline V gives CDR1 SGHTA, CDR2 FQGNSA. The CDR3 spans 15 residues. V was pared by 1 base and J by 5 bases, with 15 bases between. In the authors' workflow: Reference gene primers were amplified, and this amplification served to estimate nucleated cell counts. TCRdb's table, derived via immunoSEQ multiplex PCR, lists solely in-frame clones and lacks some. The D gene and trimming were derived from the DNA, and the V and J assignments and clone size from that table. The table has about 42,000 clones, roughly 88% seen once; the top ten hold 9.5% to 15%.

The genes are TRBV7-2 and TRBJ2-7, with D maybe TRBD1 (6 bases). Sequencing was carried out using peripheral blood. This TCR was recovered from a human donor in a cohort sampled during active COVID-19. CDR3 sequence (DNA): TGTGCCAGCAGCTTAGAAGGGGTGGGGGCCAACGAGCAGTACTTC. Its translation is CASSLEGVGANEQYF.